Presented here are 26 T cell receptor beta chains from one specimen sequenced in a study of a mutant IDH1 vaccine in newly diagnosed glioma. Antigens for these TCRs are unknown. Documented time point: week 23, last vaccination. Alongside topical imiquimod, each dose of vaccine comprised 300 ug of mutant IDH1 20-mer peptide. Produced via immunoSEQ multiplex PCR; TCRdb's table is partial and in-frame only. The sample shows under 85,000 clones, around 85% of them seen only once. Material: PBMCs, obtained from a glioma patient whose treatment included an IDH1 peptide vaccine. The receptors were sampled from a woman aged 50 to 60 with glioma.

The chain uses TRBV11-2 and TRBJ2-1; D is perhaps TRBD2 (6 bases). V gave up 5 bases and J gave up 2 bases, with 10 bases separating them. The CDR3 contains 14 residues. The V gene's germline CDR1 is SGHAT and CDR2 FQNNGV. CDR3 protein: CASSPAGPYNEQFF. The CDR3 coding sequence is TGTGCCAGCAGCCCAGCGGGCCCCTACAATGAGCAGTTCTTC.

Remarks on this clone: The junction departs from germline at one end; a sequencing error may be responsible. This rearrangement joins TRBV6-1 to TRBJ1-2; no clear D gene. The CDR3 length is 10 residues. CDR1 and CDR2 from the germline V gene are MNHNS and SASEGT. The CDR3 region has the DNA TGCATTTCGGCCGGCTATGGCTACACCTTC. Translated: CISAGYGYTF.

This sequence joins TRBV19 and TRBJ2-1; D gene ambiguous. CDR1 is LNHDA and CDR2 is SQIVND in the germline V gene (reference sequence). V shed 3 bases and J shed 2 bases, with 11 bases lying between them. This CDR3 contains 15 residues. The CDR3, as DNA: TGTGCCAGTAGTATCGTGTCAGCAGCCTACAATGAGCAGTTCTTC. Its translation: CASSIVSAAYNEQFF. Complete variable domain (other parts from reference TRBV19 and TRBJ2-1): DGGITQSPKYLFRKEGQNVTLSCEQNLNHDAMYWYRQDPGQGLRLIYYSQIVNDFQKGDIAEGYSVSREKKESFPLTVTSAQKNPTAFYLCASSIVSAAYNEQFFGPGTRLTVL.

This clone was counted between two and nine times. The genes are TRBV7-9 and TRBJ1-5; the match to TRBD1 covers 7 bases. The CDR3 runs to 13 residues. Germline assignment: CDR1 SEHNR and CDR2 FQNEAQ (reference sequence). Germline trimming cut 5 bases from V and 8 bases from J; bases unmatched to any gene: 6. The CDR3 DNA follows: TGTGCCAGCAGCCGAGGGGGCGGGGAGCCCCAGCATTTT. Amino acids: CASSRGGGEPQHF.

The genes are TRBV6-5 and TRBJ2-7; D remains ambiguous. Germline assignment: CDR1 MNHEY and CDR2 SVGAGI. The CDR3 is 14 amino acids. The V end was cut by 2 bases, the J end by 7 bases, with 15 bases between. CDR3 residues: CASSYHPTSGEQYF. The CDR3 DNA follows: TGTGCCAGCAGTTACCATCCGACGTCCGGAGAGCAGTACTTC.

The gene calls are TRBV5-1 and TRBJ2-1; possibly TRBD2 for D (5 bases). CDR3 length: 17 residues. V was shortened by 5 bases and J by 1 base, with 19 bases between the two germline ends. In germline, CDR1 is SGHRS, CDR2 YFSETQ. The CDR3 spells CASRGADSSISYNEQFF. The CDR3 bases are TGCGCCAGCAGGGGAGCCGACTCGTCGATTTCCTACAATGAGCAGTTCTTC.

The chain recombines TRBV4-1 with TRBJ1-2; tentative D call: TRBD1 (5 bases). The CDR3 loop spans 16 amino acids. Trimming took 2 bases from V and 0 from J, leaving 13 bases between them. Germline V gives CDR1 MGHRA, CDR2 YSYEKL. The CDR3, as DNA: TGCGCCAGCAGCCAAACGGGGCATGAAGCTAACTATGGCTACACCTTC. Translated, it gives CASSQTGHEANYGYTF.

The chain couples TRBV5-1 to TRBJ1-3; the D gene is possibly TRBD1 (6 bases). There are 16 residues in the CDR3. Germline lookup yields CDR1 SGHRS and CDR2 YFSETQ. Trimming pared 1 base from V and 0 bases from J, leaving 11 bases between. CDR3 in amino acids: CASSLNTGSSGNTIYF. CDR3 bases: TGCGCCAGCAGCTTGAATACAGGGAGCTCTGGAAACACCATATATTTT.

This chain uses TRBV6-5 with TRBJ1-1; D is perhaps TRBD1 (5 bases). This CDR3 contains 13 residues. CDR1 and CDR2 from the germline V gene are MNHEY and SVGAGI. Deletions cut 7 bases from V and 10 bases from J, with 19 bases between. This chain's CDR3 is CASTGGGGFGAFF. The DNA for the CDR3 is TGTGCCAGCACGGGCGGTGGGGGGTTTGGAGCTTTCTTT.

The V and J genes are TRBV4-1 and TRBJ2-7; D not certain. V lost 4 bases and J 3 bases, leaving 25 bases between the germline ends. Germline loops: CDR1 MGHRA, CDR2 YSYEKL. The CDR3 is 18 amino acids. The CDR3 is CASSPFPQNMKRIYEQYF. CDR3 nucleotide sequence: TGCGCCAGCAGCCCGTTCCCTCAAAATATGAAGAGAATCTACGAGCAGTACTTC.

This chain connects TRBV10-1 to TRBJ2-4; 7 positions match TRBD1. The trim removed 0 bases at V and 1 base at J, leaving 6 bases unmatched. This CDR3 is 17 amino acids long. Germline V gene lookup returns CDR1 WNHNN and CDR2 SYGVQD (reference sequence). CDR3 DNA: TGCGCCAGCAGTGAGTCGAGGGGGCTTAGGGCCAAAAACATTCAGTACTTC. It translates to CASSESRGLRAKNIQYF.

This chain connects TRBV28 to TRBJ2-5, with D possibly TRBD2 on 6 matching bases. Germline assignment: CDR1 MDHEN and CDR2 SYDVKM. Trimming left V 4 bases short and J 7 bases short, with 16 bases between. The CDR3 spans 14 residues. Here the CDR3 DNA reads TGTGCCAGCAGTTGGTCTAGCGAGCGGGCGACCCAGTACTTC. It yields the protein CASSWSSERATQYF.

This chain uses TRBV7-9 with TRBJ2-5, with 11 positions matching TRBD2. CDR3 length equals 16 residues. The germline CDR1 and CDR2 sequences are SEHNR and FQNEAQ (reference sequence). J gave up 3 bases and V 3 bases, and 6 bases lay outside the gene matches. The CDR3 loop reads CASSFPTSGVKETQYF. The CDR3 DNA reads as TGTGCCAGCAGCTTCCCGACTAGCGGGGTAAAAGAGACCCAGTACTTC.

The J gene is TRBJ2-7, the V gene TRBV5-6; D gene unclear. CDR1 is SGHDT, CDR2 YYEEEE, per germline. Trimming pared 2 bases from V and 2 bases from J, leaving 14 bases between. This CDR3 has 15 amino acids. The CDR3 coding sequence is TGTGCCAGCAGCTTCTCTGGCAGGCCGCCCTACGAGCAGTACTTC. Translating gives CASSFSGRPPYEQYF.

This chain links TRBV9 with TRBJ2-3, with D possibly matching TRBD1 (5 bases). The CDR3 loop spans 16 amino acids. Trimming left V 0 bases short and J 3 bases short, with 14 bases between. CDR1 is SGDLS and CDR2 is YYNGEE in the germline V gene. DNA of the CDR3: TGTGCCAGCAGCGTAGCGCGAAGGGGTAGAACAGATACGCAGTATTTT. Amino acid sequence: CASSVARRGRTDTQYF.

This clone occurred a few times. V and J are TRBV18 and TRBJ1-1; D may be TRBD1 (6 bases). The germline CDR1 and CDR2 sequences are KGHSH and LQKENI. CDR3 size: 14 residues. Trimming pared 4 bases from V and 2 bases from J, leaving 11 bases between. CDR3 DNA sequence: TGTGCCAGCTCACGACCACAGGGTAACACTGAAGCTTTCTTT. This gives the protein CASSRPQGNTEAFF.

This chain uses TRBV5-4 with TRBJ2-5; D gene unclear. The CDR3 spans 12 residues. From germline, CDR1 is SGHNT and CDR2 YYREEE (reference sequence). V lost 5 bases, J lost 2 bases, and 7 bases lay in between. CDR3 amino acids: CASRREQETQYF. In DNA form, the CDR3 reads TGTGCCAGCAGACGCGAGCAAGAGACCCAGTACTTC.

The V call is TRBV7-2, the J call TRBJ1-5, with a possible D match to TRBD1 (5 bases). V shed 4 bases and J shed 9 bases, with 16 bases lying between them. CDR3 length: 14 amino acids. Germline lookup yields CDR1 SGHTA and CDR2 FQGNSA. CDR3 nucleotide sequence: TGTGCCAGCAGCTCCCATATCCGAGGGGTGCCCCAGCATTTT. Amino acid sequence: CASSSHIRGVPQHF.

The chain links TRBV19 to TRBJ2-4; D may correspond to TRBD1 or TRBD2 (5 bases each). Germline loops: CDR1 LNHDA, CDR2 SQIVND (reference sequence). The V end was cut by 5 bases, the J end by 1 base, with 15 bases between. This CDR3 is 16 amino acids long. The CDR3 sequence is CASSVGTLVAKNIQYF. CDR3 DNA sequence: TGTGCCAGTAGTGTGGGGACCTTGGTTGCCAAAAACATTCAGTACTTC.

The chain carries TRBV2 and TRBJ1-2; D might be TRBD1 (6 bases). The germline gives CDR1 SNHLY, CDR2 FYNNEI. The CDR3 is made up of 15 amino acids. The V gene lost 5 bases and the J gene lost 4 bases, with 17 bases spanning the gap. The CDR3 DNA is TGTGCCAGCAGTCCTGGGTACAGGGCAGGCTATGGCTACACCTTC. It specifies CASSPGYRAGYGYTF.

The DNA for the CDR3 is TGTGCCAGCACCACCACAGTGGGGGAAGAGACCCAGTACTTC. It yields the protein CASTTTVGEETQYF. This chain links TRBV11-2 with TRBJ2-5; D is perhaps TRBD1 or TRBD2 (5 bases each). V was clipped by 7 bases and J by 3 bases, with 15 bases between them. The CDR3 loop spans 14 amino acids. CDR1 and CDR2 (germline): SGHAT, FQNNGV.

In its sample, this clone was seen once. The chain joins TRBV7-9 to TRBJ2-3; 12 nucleotides agree with TRBD2. Germline V lookup: CDR1 SEHNR, CDR2 FQNEAQ (reference sequence). CDR3 length: 18 amino acids. V trimming: 5 bases; J trimming: 0 bases; junction bases outside the gene matches: 9. CDR3 in DNA: TGTGCCAGCAGCCAACTGGGGACTAGCGGGTTTAGCACAGATACGCAGTATTTT. This gives the protein CASSQLGTSGFSTDTQYF.

The chain has TRBV19 and TRBJ1-1; unclear D gene. Between the trimmed V and J ends, which lost 7 bases and 2 bases, there was a span of 17 bases. The CDR3 totals 15 residues. Germline V gives CDR1 LNHDA, CDR2 SQIVND (reference sequence). CDR3 sequence: CASTDARARNTEAFF. For the CDR3, the DNA is TGTGCCAGTACCGACGCGAGGGCACGAAACACTGAAGCTTTCTTT.

This chain joins TRBV10-3 and TRBJ2-7, with 8 bases aligning to TRBD2. This CDR3 region has 15 residues. The V segment lost 2 bases and the J segment 6 bases; nucleotides outside the gene matches: 9. Looked up from germline, CDR1 is ENHRY and CDR2 is SYGVKD. The CDR3 sequence: CAISEPSGGRLEQYF. In DNA form, the CDR3 reads TGTGCCATCAGTGAGCCCTCGGGGGGGCGCCTCGAGCAGTACTTC.

The chain joins TRBV29-1 to TRBJ2-5, with a possible D match to TRBD2 (5 bases). The end of the DNA fits TRBJ2-7 better, so the J call may be wrong. Germline lookup yields CDR1 SQVTM and CDR2 ANQGSEA. CDR3 size: 11 residues. The CDR3 region is CSVGVPGEQYF. CDR3 nucleotide sequence: TGCAGCGTCGGGGTGCCCGGCGAGCAGTACTTC.

J is TRBJ1-2 and V is TRBV5-1, with 9 bases fitting TRBD1. Germline assignment: CDR1 SGHRS and CDR2 YFSETQ. The CDR3 has 14 amino acids. Germline trimming cut 4 bases from V and 3 bases from J; bases unmatched to any gene: 4. The CDR3 reads CASSLDRGHYGYTF. CDR3 bases: TGCGCCAGCAGCCTGGACAGGGGCCACTATGGCTACACCTTC.